What follows are 24 T cell receptor beta chains derived from one specimen sequenced in a study of blood T cells in healthy people across ages (dated by TCRdb to between 2014 and 2016). The library was obtained by 5' RACE. This sample was sequenced with an Illumina HiSeq 2500. A second roughly 7 to 12 cycle PCR used a sample-barcoded 5' primer and a J-beta primer mix. TCRdb's own reprocessing of the public reads used fastp at Q25 and MiXCR and kept productive beta chains. Entries that share a CDR3 protein sequence are merged under the most common genes and DNA. For this sample there are around 790,000 distinct CDR3 sequences; around 45% appear just once. The top ten hold 15% to 25% of the sample. Sequencing was performed on blood. These receptors all stem from a man between 60 and 75 years old in good health.

This clonotype was observed a handful of times. The chain links TRBV10-3 to TRBJ1-5; D ambiguous. Trimming cost V 4 bases and J 0 bases, with 7 bases left between them. Germline assignment: CDR1 ENHRY and CDR2 SYGVKD. The CDR3 runs 14 residues. This chain's CDR3 is CAISAVYSNQPQHF. Written as DNA, the CDR3 is TGTGCCATCAGTGCGGTATATAGCAATCAGCCCCAGCATTTT.

The chain employs TRBV6-5 and TRBJ1-6; the D is unclear. This CDR3 has 13 amino acids. V lost 6 bases and J lost 8, with 11 bases in between. Germline V lookup: CDR1 MNHEY, CDR2 SVGAGI. The CDR3 reads CASSIERYSPLHF. The CDR3 DNA reads as TGTGCCAGCAGCATAGAAAGATATTCACCCCTCCACTTT.

The chain links TRBV20-1 to TRBJ1-1, with D uncertain. The V gene lost 0 bases and the J gene lost 5 bases, with 16 bases spanning the gap. The CDR3 sequence is 15 residues long. From germline, CDR1 is DFQATT and CDR2 SNEGSKA (reference sequence). For the CDR3, the DNA is TGCAGTGCTAGAGATCTGGGCACTCCGGGGACTGAAGCTTTCTTT. Amino acids: CSARDLGTPGTEAFF.

The V and J genes are TRBV11-2 and TRBJ1-2; possible D gene TRBD1, 6 bases. V was trimmed by 1 base and J by 3 bases, leaving 39 bases between them. The CDR3 runs to 24 residues. Germline V gene lookup returns CDR1 SGHAT and CDR2 FQNNGV. The CDR3 DNA reads TGTGCCAGCAGCTTAGGACAGGAGCTATCCATGATCCCTCCGGATGGGTCGGTGGACTATGGCTACACCTTC. This translates into CASSLGQELSMIPPDGSVDYGYTF. The full variable domain, its missing parts supplied by reference TRBV11-2 and TRBJ1-2, is EAGVAQSPRYKIIEKRQSVAFWCNPISGHATLYWYQQILGQGPKLLIQFQNNGVVDDSQLPKDRFSAERLKGVDSTLKIQPAKLEDSAVYLCASSLGQELSMIPPDGSVDYGYTFGSGTRLTVV.

The rearrangement links TRBV6-5 to TRBJ1-2; D may be TRBD1 (5 bases). The CDR3 length is 13 residues. Trimming pared 5 bases from V and 8 bases from J, leaving 15 bases between. Germline V gene sequence: CDR1 MNHEY, CDR2 SVGAGI. Here the CDR3 reads CASSDLGARGYTF. The CDR3 DNA reads as TGTGCCAGCAGTGATCTAGGGGCGAGGGGCTACACCTTC.

The chain couples TRBV3-1 to TRBJ2-7, with D possibly being TRBD1 (6 bases). This CDR3 has 23 residues. V was cut by 4 bases and J by 0 bases, with 37 bases left in between. In germline, CDR1 is LGHDT, CDR2 YNNKEL (reference sequence). The CDR3 DNA sequence: TGTGCCAGCAGCCCCAGCCCTACGGGAAAGATTCAGGAACAGGGATTCCCCTCCTACGAGCAGTACTTC. It specifies CASSPSPTGKIQEQGFPSYEQYF.

CDR3 sequence (DNA): TGTGCCAGCAGTTACTCGAGAGACCCTCTCAGACTAGCGGGGGAGACAGATACGCAGTATTTT. It yields the protein CASSYSRDPLRLAGETDTQYF. The rearrangement links TRBV6-5 to TRBJ2-3; 12 nucleotides agree with TRBD2. Germline CDR1 MNHEY, CDR2 SVGAGI. This CDR3 has 21 residues. V lost 0 bases to trimming and J lost 3 bases; unmatched junction nucleotides: 16.

This chain joins TRBV27 and TRBJ2-5; no clear D. The J call may be faulty, since TRBJ2-7 better matches the DNA end. The CDR3 consists of 14 residues. The germline CDR1 and CDR2 sequences are MNHEY and SMNVEV (reference sequence). The CDR3 bases are TGTGCCAGCAGTTCCCTAACCGCATTCTACGAGCAGTACTTC. Its translation: CASSSLTAFYEQYF.

This clonotype appeared a few times. The rearrangement links TRBV12-3 or TRBV12-4 to TRBJ2-4; 11 nucleotides match TRBD1. After removal of 6 bases from V and 13 bases from J, the junction contained 11 bases not matched to a gene. The CDR3 consists of 14 residues. The CDR3 DNA follows: TGTGCCAGCAGGCCGGGACAGGGGGAAAAGGGGCAGTACTTC. Protein: CASRPGQGEKGQYF.

The rearrangement uses TRBV18 and TRBJ2-5, with unresolved D. The J call is uncertain, as TRBJ2-7 better fits the DNA end. Germline assignment: CDR1 KGHSH and CDR2 LQKENI. The CDR3 consists of 13 residues. DNA for the CDR3: TGTGCCAGCTCGACCCCATACAGCTACGAGCAGTACTTC. Translating it yields CASSTPYSYEQYF.

Points on this clonotype: The germline gene is not matched at one end of the junction; a read error may be the cause. The chain joins TRBV5-1 to TRBJ2-5; 9 nucleotides agree with TRBD2. Germline V gene data show CDR1 as SGHRS and CDR2 as YFSETQ. The CDR3 is 19 residues long. The CDR3 spells CASSSSAGGDRFEQEAQYF. The CDR3 DNA reads TGCGCCAGCAGCTCCTCAGCGGGGGGAGATCGGTTCGAACAAGAGGCCCAGTACTTC.

V usage is TRBV6-1 and J usage is TRBJ2-3, with 8 bases lining up with TRBD2. J was trimmed by 2 bases and V by 4 bases; bases with no gene match: 11. Germline CDR1 is MNHNS and CDR2 is SASEGT. This CDR3 comprises 17 residues. The CDR3 loop reads CASSGEPSGPSTDTQYF. The CDR3 bases are TGTGCCAGCAGTGGAGAGCCTAGCGGGCCTTCCACAGATACGCAGTATTTT.

The gene calls are TRBV9 and TRBJ1-6; the match to TRBD1 covers 7 bases. The CDR3 consists of 15 residues. J gave up 6 bases and V 3 bases, and 6 bases lay outside the gene matches. CDR1 and CDR2 from the germline V gene are SGDLS and YYNGEE. The CDR3 sequence: CASSAQGRLNSPLHF. The CDR3 DNA reads TGTGCCAGCAGCGCACAGGGGCGACTTAATTCACCCCTCCACTTT.

Only a few counts were recorded for this clonotype. This chain uses TRBV4-3 with TRBJ1-1; 9 bases line up with TRBD1. This CDR3 has 18 residues. CDR1 LGHNA and CDR2 YSLEER come from the germline V gene. V was pared by 0 bases and J by 3 bases, with 11 bases of the junction left unmatched. The CDR3 DNA is TGCGCCAGCAGCCAAGATCGAACAGGGGGCAGTCGGGACACTGAAGCTTTCTTT. Translation gives CASSQDRTGGSRDTEAFF.

This clonotype has more than one count but fewer than ten. J is TRBJ1-5 and V is TRBV6-2 or TRBV6-3; D not resolved. Trimming stripped 11 bases from V and 3 bases from J, with 11 bases between. Germline V gene data show CDR1 as MNHEY and CDR2 as SVGEGT. The CDR3 sequence is 12 residues long. CDR3 loop: CASGQYNQPQHF. As DNA, the CDR3 is TGTGCCTCAGGTCAGTACAATCAGCCCCAGCATTTT.

This chain links TRBV20-1 with TRBJ1-6, with unresolved D. The V end lost 2 bases, the J end lost 9 bases, and 14 bases lay between the germline ends. Germline V CDR1 and CDR2: DFQATT, SNEGSKA (reference sequence). The CDR3 runs to 14 residues. The DNA of the CDR3 is TGCAGTGCTAGACATCCGGGCCCGGGTTCACCCCTCCACTTT. Translation: CSARHPGPGSPLHF.

This clonotype showed up just a few times. The chain links TRBV7-9 to TRBJ1-4; TRBD1 aligns across 10 bases. Looked up from germline, CDR1 is SEHNR and CDR2 is FQNEAQ (reference sequence). This CDR3 region has 13 residues. V was pared by 8 bases and J by 8 bases, with 5 bases of the junction left unmatched. The CDR3 coding sequence is TGTGCCAGCGGAGGGGACAGGGGAGAAAAACTGTTTTTT. Translated, it gives CASGGDRGEKLFF.

V usage is TRBV7-2 and J usage is TRBJ2-7; D tentatively reads TRBD1 or TRBD2 (5 bases each). Trimming pared 4 bases from V and 3 bases from J, leaving 10 bases between. The CDR3 length is 13 residues. CDR1 and CDR2 (germline): SGHTA, FQGNSA. The CDR3 here is CASSWDLNYEQYF. CDR3 sequence (DNA): TGTGCCAGCAGCTGGGACCTTAACTACGAGCAGTACTTC.

The chain links TRBV5-1 to TRBJ2-1; TRBD2 agrees at 10 bases. The CDR3 is made up of 16 amino acids. V shed 4 bases, J shed 7 bases, and the junction held 11 bases outside the gene matches. CDR1 SGHRS and CDR2 YFSETQ come from the germline V gene. Written as DNA, the CDR3 is TGCGCCAGCAGCCTGGATCCTAGCGGGGGTTGGAATGAGCAGTTCTTC. It encodes CASSLDPSGGWNEQFF. Looking up the rest from reference TRBV5-1 and TRBJ2-1 gives the full variable domain: KAGVTQTPRYLIKTRGQQVTLSCSPISGHRSVSWYQQTPGQGLQFLFEYFSETQRNKGNFPGRFSGRQFSNSRSEMNVSTLELGDSALYLCASSLDPSGGWNEQFFGPGTRLTVL.

This clonotype was counted many times. A much more abundant neighbour one base away suggests this may be a read error. The chain couples TRBV6-5 to TRBJ2-5; TRBD2 is a possible D gene (7 bases). Trimming took 7 bases from V and 5 from J, leaving 17 bases between them. Germline-derived CDR1 and CDR2 are MNHEY and SVGAGI. The CDR3 runs to 14 residues. CDR3 protein: CASKVGGASETQYF. The DNA of the CDR3 is TGTGCCAGCAAGGTGGGGGGGGCCTCTGAGACCCAGTACTTC.

This clonotype was seen repeatedly, ten times or more. The rearrangement joins TRBV7-2 to TRBJ2-5; D gene unclear. V lost 4 bases, J lost 5 bases, and 17 bases lay in between. From germline, CDR1 is SGHTA and CDR2 FQGNSA. CDR3 length equals 15 residues. CDR3 coding DNA: TGTGCCAGCAGCTCCCTTGCCCCTCCCGGGGAGACCCAGTACTTC. It is translated as CASSSLAPPGETQYF.

This chain connects TRBV20-1 to TRBJ2-7; TRBD1 matches 7 bases. CDR3 length: 15 amino acids. Germline CDR1 is DFQATT and CDR2 is SNEGSKA (reference sequence). Trimming removed 1 base from V and 3 bases from J; junction bases left unmatched: 9. CDR3 coding DNA: TGCAGTGCTAGAGTCCCTAAAGGGGGCATCTACGAGCAGTACTTC. It encodes CSARVPKGGIYEQYF.

In this sample, this clonotype turned up a few times. The chain employs TRBV29-1 and TRBJ1-1; no firm D call. This CDR3 is built from 11 residues. The ends were cut back, 5 bases at V and 1 base at J, with 5 bases in the middle. Germline V lookup: CDR1 SQVTM, CDR2 ANQGSEA. CDR3 nucleotides: TGCAGCGTTTTCAAGAACACTGAAGCTTTCTTT. It specifies CSVFKNTEAFF.

This rearrangement joins TRBV18 to TRBJ2-1; 8 bases match TRBD1. Matching the DNA end better, TRBJ2-7 makes the J call doubtful. This CDR3 comprises 13 residues. CDR1 and CDR2 from the germline V gene are KGHSH and LQKENI. As DNA, the CDR3 is TGTGCCAGCTCACCTTCGACAGGGGCCGAGCAGTACTTC. Protein sequence: CASSPSTGAEQYF.